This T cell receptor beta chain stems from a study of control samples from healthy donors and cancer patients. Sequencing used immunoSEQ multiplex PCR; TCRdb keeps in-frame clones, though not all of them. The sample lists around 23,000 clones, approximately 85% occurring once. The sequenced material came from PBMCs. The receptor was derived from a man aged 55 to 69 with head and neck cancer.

CDR3 loop: CASSLVLRLAGGLDNEQFF. For the CDR3, the DNA is TGCGCCAGCAGCCTCGTATTGAGACTAGCGGGTGGTCTAGACAATGAGCAGTTCTTC. The rearrangement joins TRBV4-1 to TRBJ2-1; 10 nucleotides match TRBD2. The trim removed 4 bases at V and 5 bases at J, leaving 17 bases unmatched. This CDR3 has 19 residues. Germline CDR1 is MGHRA and CDR2 is YSYEKL.